At least ten counts were recorded for the clone carrying this T cell receptor beta chain. The data are from a study of regulatory T cells in long-lasting Graves disease. According to the study, TCR beta libraries were built with iRepertoire HTBI primers and CDR3-region Arm-PCR. A single record per CDR3 protein comes from TCRdb applying MiXCR to the multiplex PCR reads. The data show 380,000 or so distinct CDR3 sequences, with around 15% seen just once and 20% held by the top ten. Time point of the sample: newly diagnosed GD, antithyroid drugs for less than 3 months. Generation of the TCR library employed RNA extracted from PBMCs. This CDR3 spans 16 amino acids. V trimming: 4 bases; J trimming: 3 bases; junction bases outside the gene matches: 13. CDR1 DFQATT and CDR2 SNEGSKA come from the germline V gene (reference sequence). This same sample was also taken into another study, of T cells in Graves' hyperthyroidism and ophthalmopathy.

The sequenced sample was peripheral blood mononuclear cells (PBMCs), obtained at new diagnosis, from a patient treated with antithyroid drugs. The TCR was taken from a woman under 30 with Graves disease. This sequence joins TRBV20-1 and TRBJ2-7; 9 bases match TRBD1. CDR3 sequence (DNA): TGCAGTGCTAAGACGGGGACAGGGAGGGGGAGCTACGAGCAGTACTTC. This codes for CSAKTGTGRGSYEQYF.